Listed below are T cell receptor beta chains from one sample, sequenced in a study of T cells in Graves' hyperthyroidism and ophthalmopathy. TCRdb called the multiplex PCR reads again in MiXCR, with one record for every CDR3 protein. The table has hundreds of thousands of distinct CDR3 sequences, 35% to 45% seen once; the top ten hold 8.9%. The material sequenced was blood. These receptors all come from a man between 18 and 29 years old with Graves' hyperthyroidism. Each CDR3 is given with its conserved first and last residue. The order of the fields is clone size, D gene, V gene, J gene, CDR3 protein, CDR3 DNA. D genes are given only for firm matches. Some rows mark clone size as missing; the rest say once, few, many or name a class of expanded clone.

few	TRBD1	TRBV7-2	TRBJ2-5	CASSLAQDRGQETQYF	TGTGCCAGCAGCTTAGCGCAGGACAGGGGTCAAGAGACCCAGTACTTC
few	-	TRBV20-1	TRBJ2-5	CSARESSPETQYF	TGCAGTGCTAGGGAGAGTTCGCCAGAGACCCAGTACTTC
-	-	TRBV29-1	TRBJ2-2	CSVSTGELFF	TGCAGCGTTTCGACAGGGGAGCTGTTTTTT
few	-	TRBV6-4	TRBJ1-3	CASFRDTGNTIYF	TGTGCCAGTTTCAGGGATACTGGAAACACCATATATTTT
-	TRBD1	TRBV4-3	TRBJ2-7	CASGDRGSYEQYF	TGCGCCAGCGGCGACAGGGGATCCTACGAGCAGTACTTC
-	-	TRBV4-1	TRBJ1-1	CASSPQVDNLNTEAFF	TGCGCCAGCAGCCCCCAAGTAGACAATTTGAACACTGAAGCTTTCTTT
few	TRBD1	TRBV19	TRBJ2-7	CATSWDRDYEQYF	TGTGCCACATCCTGGGACAGGGACTACGAGCAGTACTTC
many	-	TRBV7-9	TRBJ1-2	CASSLSGDDYGYTF	TGTGCCAGCAGCTTATCAGGGGATGACTATGGCTACACCTTC
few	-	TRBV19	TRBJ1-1	CASTAADTEAFF	TGTGCCAGTACCGCGGCTGACACTGAAGCTTTCTTT
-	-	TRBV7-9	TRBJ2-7	CASSQGYREQRSYEQYF	TGTGCCAGCAGCCAAGGATATAGGGAACAGCGCTCCTACGAGCAGTACTTC
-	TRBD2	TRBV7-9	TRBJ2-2	CASSRPSGTYTGELFF	TGTGCCAGCAGCAGACCGAGCGGGACTTATACCGGGGAGCTGTTTTTT
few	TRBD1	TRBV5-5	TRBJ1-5	CASQRDRGENSNQPQHF	TGTGCCAGTCAGCGGGACAGGGGCGAAAATAGCAATCAGCCCCAGCATTTT
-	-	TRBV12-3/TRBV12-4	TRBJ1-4	CASSAGRDEKLFF	TGTGCCAGCAGTGCCGGGAGGGATGAAAAACTGTTTTTT